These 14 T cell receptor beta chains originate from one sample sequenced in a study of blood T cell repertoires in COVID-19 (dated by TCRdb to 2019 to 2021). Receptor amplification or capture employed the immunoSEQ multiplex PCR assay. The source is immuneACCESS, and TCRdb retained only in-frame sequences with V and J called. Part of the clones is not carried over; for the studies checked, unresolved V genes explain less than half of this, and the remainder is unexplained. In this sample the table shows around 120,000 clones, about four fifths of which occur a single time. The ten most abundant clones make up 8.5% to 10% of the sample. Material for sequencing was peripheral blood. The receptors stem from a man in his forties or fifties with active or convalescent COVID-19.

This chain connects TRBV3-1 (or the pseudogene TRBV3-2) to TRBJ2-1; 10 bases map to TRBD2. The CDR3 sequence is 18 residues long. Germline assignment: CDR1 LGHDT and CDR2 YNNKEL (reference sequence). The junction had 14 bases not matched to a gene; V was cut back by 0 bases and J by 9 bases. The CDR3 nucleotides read TGTGCCAGCAGCCAAGATTCGTACCTAGCGGGGGTGATAGGTGAGCAGTTCTTC. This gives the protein CASSQDSYLAGVIGEQFF.

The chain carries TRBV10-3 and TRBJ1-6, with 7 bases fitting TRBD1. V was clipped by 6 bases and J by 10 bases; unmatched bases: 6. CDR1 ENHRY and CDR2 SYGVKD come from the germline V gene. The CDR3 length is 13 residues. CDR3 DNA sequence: TGTGCCATCAGAGGACAGGTTCCGTCACCCCTCCACTTT. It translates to CAIRGQVPSPLHF.

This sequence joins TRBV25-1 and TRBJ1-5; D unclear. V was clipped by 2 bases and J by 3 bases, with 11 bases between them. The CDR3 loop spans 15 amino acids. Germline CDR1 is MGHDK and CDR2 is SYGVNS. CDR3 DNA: TGTGCCAGCAGTGAAATGGGGAGGGACAATCAGCCCCAGCATTTT. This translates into CASSEMGRDNQPQHF.

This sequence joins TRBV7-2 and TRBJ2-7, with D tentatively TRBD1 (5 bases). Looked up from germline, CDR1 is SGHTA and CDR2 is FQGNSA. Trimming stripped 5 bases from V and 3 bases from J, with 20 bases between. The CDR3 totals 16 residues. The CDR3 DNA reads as TGTGCCAGCAGCCCGAGTGGGCAGGGCCCCGTCTACGAGCAGTACTTC. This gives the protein CASSPSGQGPVYEQYF.

CDR3: CASSRGGLENSPLHF. The CDR3 DNA reads as TGTGCCAGCAGCCGCGGGGGACTGGAAAATTCACCCCTCCACTTT. The chain joins TRBV4-2 to TRBJ1-6; possibly TRBD1 for D (5 bases). This CDR3 contains 15 residues. CDR1 and CDR2 (germline): LGHNA, YNFKEQ. The V end lost 4 bases, the J end lost 7 bases, and 14 bases lay between the germline ends.

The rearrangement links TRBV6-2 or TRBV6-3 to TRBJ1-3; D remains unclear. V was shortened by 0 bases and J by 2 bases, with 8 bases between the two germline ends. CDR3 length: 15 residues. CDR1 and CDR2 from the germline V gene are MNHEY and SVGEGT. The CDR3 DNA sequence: TGTGCCAGCAGTTACTCGACTCCGACTGGAAACACCATATATTTT. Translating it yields CASSYSTPTGNTIYF.

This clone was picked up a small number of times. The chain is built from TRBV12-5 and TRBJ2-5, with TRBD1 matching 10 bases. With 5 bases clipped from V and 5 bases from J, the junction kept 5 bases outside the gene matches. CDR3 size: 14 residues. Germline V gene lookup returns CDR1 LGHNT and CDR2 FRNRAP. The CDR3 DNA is TGTGCTAGTGGTCCCGGGACAGGGGTTGAGACCCAGTACTTC. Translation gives CASGPGTGVETQYF.

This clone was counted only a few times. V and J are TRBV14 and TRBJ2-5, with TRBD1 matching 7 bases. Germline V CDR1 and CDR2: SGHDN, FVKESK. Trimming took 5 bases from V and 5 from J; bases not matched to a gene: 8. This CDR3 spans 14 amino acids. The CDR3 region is CASSWTGRFETQYF. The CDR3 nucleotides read TGTGCCAGCAGCTGGACAGGTCGATTCGAGACCCAGTACTTC.

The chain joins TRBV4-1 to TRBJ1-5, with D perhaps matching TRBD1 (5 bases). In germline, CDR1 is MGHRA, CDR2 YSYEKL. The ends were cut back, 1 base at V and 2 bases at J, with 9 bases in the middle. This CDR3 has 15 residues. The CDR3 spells CASSQGGEGNQPQHF. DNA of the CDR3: TGCGCCAGCAGCCAAGGGGGCGAGGGCAATCAGCCCCAGCATTTT.

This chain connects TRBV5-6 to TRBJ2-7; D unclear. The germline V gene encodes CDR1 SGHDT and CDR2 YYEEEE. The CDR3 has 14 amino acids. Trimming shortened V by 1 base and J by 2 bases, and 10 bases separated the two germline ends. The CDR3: CASSLRVKTYEQYF. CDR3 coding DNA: TGTGCCAGCAGCTTGAGAGTAAAAACCTACGAGCAGTACTTC. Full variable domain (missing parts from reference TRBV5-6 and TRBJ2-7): DAGVTQSPTHLIKTRGQQVTLRCSPKSGHDTVSWYQQALGQGPQFIFQYYEEEERQRGNFPDRFSGHQFPNYSSELNVNALLLGDSALYLCASSLRVKTYEQYFGPGTRLTVT.

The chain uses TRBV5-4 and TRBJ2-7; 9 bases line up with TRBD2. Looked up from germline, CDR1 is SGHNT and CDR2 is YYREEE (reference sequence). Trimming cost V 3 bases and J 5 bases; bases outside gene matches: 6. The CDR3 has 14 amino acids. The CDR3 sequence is CASSWGLAPDEQYF. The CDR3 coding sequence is TGTGCCAGCAGCTGGGGACTAGCTCCCGACGAGCAGTACTTC.

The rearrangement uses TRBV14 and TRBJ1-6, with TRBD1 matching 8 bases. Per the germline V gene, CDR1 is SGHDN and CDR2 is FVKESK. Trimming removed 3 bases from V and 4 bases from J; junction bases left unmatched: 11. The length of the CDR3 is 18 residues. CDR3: CASSQRGAGTGYNSPLHF. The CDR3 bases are TGTGCCAGCAGCCAGAGAGGGGCTGGGACAGGTTATAATTCACCCCTCCACTTT.

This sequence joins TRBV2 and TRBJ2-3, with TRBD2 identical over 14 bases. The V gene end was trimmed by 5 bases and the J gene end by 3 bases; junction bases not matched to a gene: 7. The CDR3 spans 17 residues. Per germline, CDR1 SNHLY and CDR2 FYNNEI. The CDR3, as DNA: TGTGCCAGCAGTCGGTGGACTAGCGGGGGGATAACAGATACGCAGTATTTT. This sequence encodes CASSRWTSGGITDTQYF.

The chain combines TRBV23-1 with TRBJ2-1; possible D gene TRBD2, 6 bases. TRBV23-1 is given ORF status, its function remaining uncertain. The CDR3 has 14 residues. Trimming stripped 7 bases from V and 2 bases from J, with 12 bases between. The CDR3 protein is CASNREYPYNEQFF. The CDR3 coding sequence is TGCGCCAGCAACCGGGAGTATCCCTACAATGAGCAGTTCTTC.